The sequence of this T cell receptor beta chain was determined in a study of shared clonotypes between healthy human individuals. Study in general: Each donor contributed plates that comprised three CD4 naive, three CD4 memory, two CD8 naive and one CD8 memory. Study results and limitations: Clonotype sharing among donors, it was expected, would be affected by sequencing depth. Naive CD4 clonotypes overlapped across several donors at approximately 5%.

Germline assignment: CDR1 SGHRS and CDR2 YFSETQ. Trimming left V 4 bases short and J 3 bases short, with 7 bases between. The CDR3 runs to 12 residues. This clone was seen a handful of times. Its target is unknown. Libraries were prepared by immunoSEQ multiplex PCR; TCRdb keeps only in-frame clonotypes and omits some of them. The sample records 550,000 to 850,000 clones, around two thirds being singletons. The chain joins TRBV5-1 to TRBJ2-5, with D possibly matching TRBD1 (5 bases). Sequenced: memory CD4+ T cells sorted from blood. Sample subset: CD45RA-negative fraction. The clonotype originates from a woman aged 30 to 39 in good health. The chain's CDR3 is CASSETEETQYF. The CDR3 DNA reads as TGCGCCAGCAGCGAGACAGAAGAGACCCAGTACTTC.